This entry lists 19 T cell receptor beta chains sequenced from one sample in a study of cytomegalovirus exposure and HLA in healthy donors. Method: immunoSEQ multiplex PCR; TCRdb's copy keeps in-frame clones and lacks some. The profile covers roughly 150,000 clones, with roughly nine tenths appearing a single time and around 5% taken by the ten largest. Sequencing used PBMCs. The receptors here all came from a woman younger than 45 in good health and CMV-seronegative.

The chain uses TRBV7-8 and TRBJ2-7, with D perhaps matching TRBD2 (7 bases). Deletions cut 2 bases from V and 1 base from J, with 24 bases between. The CDR3 sequence is 19 residues long. Germline-derived CDR1 and CDR2 are SGHVS and FQNEAQ. CDR3 region: CASSLLAGEGSGLSYEQYF. The CDR3, as DNA: TGTGCCAGCAGCTTATTAGCAGGGGAGGGTAGCGGGCTTTCCTACGAGCAGTACTTC.

This chain connects TRBV15 to TRBJ2-7, with TRBD1 matching over 7 bases. CDR1 and CDR2 from the germline V gene are LNHNV and YYDKDF (reference sequence). This CDR3 is built from 15 residues. The V segment lost 0 bases and the J segment 6 bases; nucleotides outside the gene matches: 8. The CDR3 sequence: CATSREETGWREQYF. DNA for the CDR3: TGTGCCACCAGCAGAGAAGAGACAGGGTGGCGCGAGCAGTACTTC.

The chain combines TRBV7-8 with TRBJ1-5; D uncertain. In germline, CDR1 is SGHVS, CDR2 FQNEAQ. Trimming took 7 bases from V and 5 from J, leaving 18 bases between them. This CDR3 comprises 15 residues. The CDR3 sequence: CASTPLRTEYQPQHF. The CDR3 nucleotides read TGTGCCAGCACCCCTCTGAGGACGGAGTATCAGCCCCAGCATTTT.

The chain carries TRBV7-3 and TRBJ1-1; D unclear. This CDR3 has 13 amino acids. CDR1 SGHTA and CDR2 FQGTGA come from the germline V gene. V lost 6 bases to trimming and J lost 1 base, with 9 bases between them. CDR3 DNA sequence: TGTGCCAGCAGTTGGAACACGAACACTGAAGCTTTCTTT. It codes for CASSWNTNTEAFF.

The rearrangement joins TRBV6-5 to TRBJ1-2; no firm D call. Germline-derived CDR1 and CDR2 are MNHEY and SVGAGI. The CDR3 is made up of 13 amino acids. V lost 6 bases, J lost 2 bases, and 10 bases lay in between. CDR3 coding DNA: TGTGCCAGCAGACACAGCCTAAACTATGGCTACACCTTC. It encodes CASRHSLNYGYTF.

This clone was found a few times. The chain is built from TRBV2 and TRBJ2-7; D is unclear. V was shortened by 4 bases and J by 0 bases, with 4 bases between the two germline ends. Germline CDR1 and CDR2: SNHLY and FYNNEI. CDR3 length: 12 residues. In nucleotides, the CDR3 is TGTGCCAGCAGTGGGAGCTCCTACGAGCAGTACTTC. Translating gives CASSGSSYEQYF.

This clone was found once. The chain carries TRBV2 and TRBJ2-1; TRBD1 matches 7 bases. From germline, CDR1 is SNHLY and CDR2 FYNNEI. Trimming at V came to 8 bases and at J to 4 bases, leaving 8 bases not matched to a gene. CDR3 length: 14 amino acids. This chain's CDR3 is CASGGQTKYNEQFF. The DNA for the CDR3 is TGTGCCAGCGGGGGACAGACTAAATACAATGAGCAGTTCTTC. The entire variable domain, with the rest obtained from reference TRBV2 and TRBJ2-1, is as follows: EPEVTQTPSHQVTQMGQEVILRCVPISNHLYFYWYRQILGQKVEFLVSFYNNEISEKSEIFDDQFSVERPDGSNFTLKIRSTKLEDSAMYFCASGGQTKYNEQFFGPGTRLTVL.

The rearrangement uses TRBV19 and TRBJ1-4; possibly TRBD1 for D (5 bases). Trimming cost V 7 bases and J 6 bases, with 12 bases left between them. The CDR3 extends over 13 amino acids. Germline V lookup: CDR1 LNHDA, CDR2 SQIVND (reference sequence). CDR3 sequence (DNA): TGTGCCAGTAATAACAGGTACCATGAAAAACTGTTTTTT. This translates into CASNNRYHEKLFF.

As regards this clone: Other DNA sequences in this specimen translate into the identical CDR3. The chain combines TRBV1 with TRBJ2-6. TRBV1 is listed as a pseudogene. This CDR3 spans 16 amino acids. CDR3 nucleotide sequence: TGCACCAGCAGAATGGACGCACAAAGTCGGGCCAACGTCCTGACTTTC. It encodes CTSRMDAQSRANVLTF.

This chain uses TRBV6-1 with TRBJ2-7, with 7 bases matching TRBD2. This CDR3 spans 15 amino acids. Germline V CDR1 and CDR2: MNHNS, SASEGT. V dropped 3 bases and J dropped 4; count of bases not matched to a gene: 9. CDR3 region: CASSDLGTTIYEQYF. The DNA of the CDR3 is TGTGCCAGCAGTGATCTTGGGACTACCATTTACGAGCAGTACTTC.

The chain is built from TRBV5-6 and TRBJ1-1, with D uncertain. Trimming cost V 6 bases and J 4 bases, with 16 bases left between them. CDR1 and CDR2 (germline): SGHDT, YYEEEE. The CDR3 runs to 14 residues. The CDR3 DNA sequence: TGTGCCAGCATACTTAGGTCGTCGCTCACTGAAGCTTTCTTT. It is translated as CASILRSSLTEAFF.

This clone was seen a few times. The gene calls are TRBV28 and TRBJ2-7; no firm D call. This CDR3 is built from 10 residues. V lost 6 bases and J lost 6, with 6 bases in between. Germline V gives CDR1 MDHEN, CDR2 SYDVKM. In DNA, the CDR3 is TGTGCCAGCAGCACGGGCGAGCAGTACTTC. It is translated as CASSTGEQYF.

V is TRBV5-6 and J is TRBJ1-2; TRBD1 is a possible D gene (6 bases). Trimming removed 2 bases from V and 7 bases from J, with 21 bases in between. The CDR3 has 16 residues. Germline V gene sequence: CDR1 SGHDT, CDR2 YYEEEE. Here the CDR3 DNA reads TGTGCCAGCAGCTTACTCCCAGCAGGGGTTGAAGTTGGCTACACCTTC. It is translated as CASSLLPAGVEVGYTF.

V usage is TRBV6-4 and J usage is TRBJ2-2, with D possibly matching TRBD2 (6 bases). V was cut by 3 bases and J by 0 bases, with 14 bases left in between. The CDR3 has 17 amino acids. CDR1 is MRHNA, CDR2 SNTAGT, per germline. CDR3 amino acids: CASSEQPLAANTGELFF. DNA of the CDR3: TGTGCCAGCAGTGAACAGCCCTTAGCGGCGAACACCGGGGAGCTGTTTTTT.

V and J are TRBV7-6 and TRBJ2-3; no clear D. The V end lost 5 bases, the J end lost 2 bases, and 8 bases lay between the germline ends. This CDR3 region has 13 residues. In germline, CDR1 is SGHVS, CDR2 FNYEAQ. CDR3 DNA sequence: TGTGCCAGCAGCGAAGCGACCACAGATACGCAGTATTTT. This encodes CASSEATTDTQYF.

This sequence joins TRBV2 and TRBJ2-5; 11 bases match TRBD1. This CDR3 contains 14 residues. Trimming removed 6 bases from V and 2 bases from J; junction bases left unmatched: 2. Per germline, CDR1 SNHLY and CDR2 FYNNEI. CDR3 sequence reads: CASSRDRGQETQYF. The CDR3 region has the DNA TGTGCCAGCAGCCGGGACAGGGGGCAAGAGACCCAGTACTTC.

The chain joins TRBV7-9 to TRBJ1-5; TRBD1 matches 10 bases. CDR3 length: 14 residues. V lost 10 bases to trimming and J lost 6 bases; unmatched junction nucleotides: 9. Germline-derived CDR1 and CDR2 are SEHNR and FQNEAQ (reference sequence). The CDR3 DNA reads TGTGCCACCGGAACGACAGGGGGCAGTCAGCCCCAGCATTTT. Amino acids: CATGTTGGSQPQHF.

The V gene is TRBV5-4, the J gene TRBJ2-7; D not resolved. The germline V gene encodes CDR1 SGHNT and CDR2 YYREEE (reference sequence). V gave up 1 base and J gave up 6 bases, with 8 bases separating them. The CDR3 is made up of 12 amino acids. In nucleotides, the CDR3 is TGTGCCAGCAGCTTGAATCGTGGCGAGCAGTACTTC. This encodes CASSLNRGEQYF.

The chain joins TRBV13 to TRBJ2-6; possible D gene TRBD2, 6 bases. This CDR3 contains 19 residues. V was trimmed by 2 bases and J by 0 bases, leaving 17 bases between them. Germline V gene lookup returns CDR1 PRHDT and CDR2 FYEKMQ (reference sequence). The CDR3 spells CASSLRGKRSASGANVLTF. CDR3 in DNA: TGTGCCAGCAGCTTACGGGGGAAGAGGTCCGCCTCTGGGGCCAACGTCCTGACTTTC.